A selection of T cell receptor beta chains follows, all from one sample in a study of blood T cell repertoires in COVID-19. Method: immunoSEQ multiplex PCR; TCRdb's copy keeps in-frame clones and lacks some. Of a few hundred thousand clones in the sample, 86% were seen once. The sequenced sample was peripheral blood. Every receptor here comes from a woman aged 45-59 years with acute or convalescent COVID-19. Both conserved end residues are part of each CDR3. D genes are given only for firm matches. Clone size is given for some rows only: seen once, a few or many times, or a class if the clone is expanded.

clone size,CDR3 length,D gene,J gene,V gene,CDR3 DNA,CDR3 protein
once,18,.,TRBJ1-6,TRBV5-8,TGTGCCAGCACCAACCCAAGGACAGCTATCTTCGGCAATTCACCCCTCCACTTT,CASTNPRTAIFGNSPLHF
.,15,.,TRBJ2-1,TRBV5-1,TGCGCCAGCAGCCTCCGGGAGATTGGGTACAATGAGCAGTTCTTC,CASSLREIGYNEQFF
.,13,.,TRBJ2-5,TRBV6-5,TGTGCCAGCAAAAGACTAGGCGGGGAGACCCAGTACTTC,CASKRLGGETQYF
.,14,TRBD2,TRBJ2-5,TRBV30,TGTGCCTGGACCACTAGCGCTTGGGGAGAGACCCAGTACTTC,CAWTTSAWGETQYF
.,15,TRBD1,TRBJ1-4,TRBV15,TGTGCCACCAGCGGGGGGGGACAGGAGGATGAAAAACTGTTTTTT,CATSGGGQEDEKLFF
.,15,TRBD2,TRBJ2-5,TRBV13,TGTGCCAGCAGCCCCCGAGCGGGAGTTGGAGAGACCCAGTACTTC,CASSPRAGVGETQYF
once,13,.,TRBJ1-2,TRBV25-1,TGTGCCAGCAGTGAATTGGGCATCACTGGCTACACCTTC,CASSELGITGYTF
.,15,.,TRBJ2-3,TRBV5-4,TGTGCCAGCAGCTTGTCACCGGGAAACACAGATACGCAGTATTTT,CASSLSPGNTDTQYF
.,14,.,TRBJ1-1,TRBV7-2,TGTGCCAGCAGCAGCCAAGTACCGACTTCACAAGCTTTCTTT,CASSSQVPTSQAFF
once,15,.,TRBJ2-1,TRBV11-3,TGTGCCAGCAGTTCATCGGACAGAGCCTACAATGAGCAGTTCTTC,CASSSSDRAYNEQFF
.,16,.,TRBJ2-5,TRBV24-1,TGTGCCACCAGTGACACCCATGCGGGGTCCCAAGAGACCCAGTACTTC,CATSDTHAGSQETQYF
.,14,.,TRBJ2-2,TRBV6-2/TRBV6-3,TGTGCCAGCAGTTACCCCAGTGATACCGGGGAGCTGTTTTTT,CASSYPSDTGELFF
.,14,TRBD1,TRBJ1-6,TRBV27,TGTGCCAGCAGATGGGACAGGGAGGGGTCACCCCTCCACTTT,CASRWDREGSPLHF
.,15,.,TRBJ2-3,TRBV5-4,TGTGCCAGCAGCTTGACTAGTCGCGTCACAGATACGCAGTATTTT,CASSLTSRVTDTQYF
few,14,.,TRBJ2-7,TRBV19,TGTGCCAGTAGCCTGGGCGGGGATAGGCGTGAGCAGTACTTC,CASSLGGDRREQYF
.,12,.,TRBJ1-1,TRBV19,TGTGCCAGTGCCGGGGTGGGCACTGAAGCTTTCTTT,CASAGVGTEAFF
few,15,TRBD2,TRBJ2-5,TRBV7-3,TGTGCCAGCAGCTTAACGAGTGATAGCGGGGAGACCCAGTACTTC,CASSLTSDSGETQYF
.,14,TRBD2,TRBJ2-3,TRBV19,TGTGCCAGTAGTATAGGCGGGAGTATTGATACGCAGTATTTT,CASSIGGSIDTQYF
.,15,.,TRBJ2-1,TRBV6-5,TGTGCCAGCAGTTACGTGAGGGCCGGTTACAATGAGCAGTTCTTC,CASSYVRAGYNEQFF
once,13,.,TRBJ2-7,TRBV11-3,TGTGCCAGCAGCTTAGAGAGCTCCTACGAGCAGTACTTC,CASSLESSYEQYF
.,15,.,TRBJ1-1,TRBV7-9,TGTGCCAGCAGCCCAGCAGGGGTCGGACGCGAAGAAGCTTTCTTT,CASSPAGVGREEAFF
.,14,.,TRBJ2-7,TRBV28,TGTGCCAGCAGGGGCGAGGGACAAAACTACGAGCAGTACTTC,CASRGEGQNYEQYF
.,14,TRBD2,TRBJ2-1,TRBV6-2/TRBV6-3,TGTGCCAGCAGTTCCCGACTAGCCGGCAATGAGCAGTTCTTC,CASSSRLAGNEQFF
.,13,.,TRBJ2-3,TRBV29-1,TGCAGCGGGCATGACAGCCGGACAGATACGCAGTATTTT,CSGHDSRTDTQYF
.,19,TRBD2,TRBJ2-1,TRBV4-2,TGTGCCAGCAGCCAAGATCTCAGGACTAGCGGGAGCTCCTACAATGAGCAGTTCTTC,CASSQDLRTSGSSYNEQFF
.,14,.,TRBJ2-2,TRBV6-5,TGTGCCAGCAGTTACTCGAGCGCAGGGGTGGAGCTGTTTTTT,CASSYSSAGVELFF
.,11,.,TRBJ1-1,TRBV6-1,TGTGCCAGCAGTGATCGACAGGAAGCTTTCTTT,CASSDRQEAFF
.,13,.,TRBJ2-7,TRBV12-3/TRBV12-4,TGTGCCAGCAGTTTAGATGGCAGATGGGAGCAGTACTTC,CASSLDGRWEQYF
.,14,TRBD1,TRBJ1-2,TRBV18,TGTGCCAGCTCACCGGGACAGGGAAGCTATGGCTACACCTTC,CASSPGQGSYGYTF
.,13,.,TRBJ1-1,TRBV18,TGTGCCAGCTCACCCGGACAGAACACTGAAGCTTTCTTT,CASSPGQNTEAFF
.,17,TRBD1,TRBJ2-7,TRBV9,TGTGCCAGCAGCGTAGAGCTAGGGACAGGGGGCCCCTACGAGCAGTACTTC,CASSVELGTGGPYEQYF
.,14,.,TRBJ1-4,TRBV7-9,TGTGCCAGCAGCTTACCGGAGAACCCAGAAAAACTGTTTTTT,CASSLPENPEKLFF
once,16,TRBD1,TRBJ2-5,TRBV18,TGTGCCAGCTCAGCGAACAGGGGACCTGTGGGGGAGACCCAGTACTTC,CASSANRGPVGETQYF
.,13,TRBD1,TRBJ2-3,TRBV5-1,TGCGCCAGCCGAGGGGGCGGTGGAGATACGCAGTATTTT,CASRGGGGDTQYF
.,17,TRBD1,TRBJ1-4,TRBV19,TGTGCCAGTAGGCCCACAGGGGGCTTAACTAGGGGGGAAAAACTGTTTTTT,CASRPTGGLTRGEKLFF
.,13,.,TRBJ1-2,TRBV21-1,TGTGCCAGCGAGCAAGGGGGGGTAGGTGGCTACACCTTC,CASEQGGVGGYTF
.,18,TRBD2,TRBJ2-1,TRBV9,TGTGCCAGCAGCGAGACGACCTCGGGACTAGGGTGGAGAAATGAGCAGTTCTTC,CASSETTSGLGWRNEQFF
.,16,TRBD2,TRBJ2-3,TRBV5-4,TGTGCCAGCAGCTACCCGGGGGGGCTGAGCACAGATACGCAGTATTTT,CASSYPGGLSTDTQYF
.,15,TRBD1,TRBJ2-1,TRBV6-6,TGTGCCAGCACCTTCTTCGGGGACAGGGACGATGAGCAGTTCTTC,CASTFFGDRDDEQFF
.,15,.,TRBJ2-3,TRBV9,TGTGCCAGCAGCGTAGAGGGGGTACACACAGATACGCAGTATTTT,CASSVEGVHTDTQYF
.,16,.,TRBJ1-3,TRBV5-1,TGCGCCAGCAGCTTGGCGGCAGGATTCTCTGGAAACACCATATATTTT,CASSLAAGFSGNTIYF
.,14,.,TRBJ2-3,TRBV19,TGTGCCAGTAGTATGACAGGTCTCACAGATACGCAGTATTTT,CASSMTGLTDTQYF
.,15,.,TRBJ1-5,TRBV28,TGTGCCAGCAGTTTCCGGGGTTTTAGCAATCAGCCCCAGCATTTT,CASSFRGFSNQPQHF
once,13,TRBD1,TRBJ2-7,TRBV19,TGTGCCAGTAGTGAGGACAGGACCTACGAGCAGTACTTC,CASSEDRTYEQYF
.,12,.,TRBJ2-7,TRBV19,TGTGCCAGTCGGGACAAATCCTACGAGCAGTACTTC,CASRDKSYEQYF
.,15,.,TRBJ2-7,TRBV7-9,TGTGCCAGCAGCCAGGGGTGGACGGGGATCGACGAGCAGTACTTC,CASSQGWTGIDEQYF
.,14,.,TRBJ2-7,TRBV29-1,TGCAGCGTTATCCAGGGGACGGGCTCCTACGAGCAGTACTTC,CSVIQGTGSYEQYF